This TCR beta chain comes out of a study of T cells in Graves' hyperthyroidism and ophthalmopathy. This clonotype was counted only a few times. Germline V gene lookup returns CDR1 LNHNV and CDR2 YYDKDF (reference sequence). Trimming stripped 0 bases from V and 5 bases from J, with 20 bases between. The length of the CDR3 is 18 residues. Exclusion of a patient resulted from uncontrolled infection, other autoimmune disease, pregnancy or lactation. RNA transcripts yielded amplified TCR beta CDR3 regions. First-round RT-PCR with HTBI primers amplified the TCR CDR3 region. TCRdb itself ran the multiplex PCR reads through MiXCR, one entry per CDR3 protein. The sample consists of about 640,000 distinct CDR3 sequences, 13% to 15% of them appearing once.

Sequenced: blood. This receptor was obtained from a woman between 45 and 65 years old with Graves' ophthalmopathy. The rearrangement uses TRBV15 and TRBJ2-1; a weak D match, TRBD2 (6 bases). The CDR3 region is CATSRDLLEGLRNNEQFF. The CDR3 DNA reads as TGTGCCACCAGCAGAGATCTTTTGGAGGGACTGCGGAACAATGAGCAGTTCTTC.